The 25 T cell receptor beta chains presented below share a single source sample, sequenced in a study of cytomegalovirus exposure and HLA in healthy donors. Sequenced by immunoSEQ multiplex PCR; TCRdb stores in-frame clones only, minus some. The sample has 100,000 to 130,000 clones, approximately 94% seen once. The sequenced sample consisted of PBMCs. The receptors were gathered from a woman between 18 and 30 years old in good health and CMV-seronegative.

The chain employs TRBV2 and TRBJ2-7, with D perhaps TRBD2 (6 bases). The V gene lost 2 bases and the J gene lost 4 bases, with 12 bases spanning the gap. The CDR3 consists of 14 residues. Germline assignment: CDR1 SNHLY and CDR2 FYNNEI. CDR3 protein: CASSEWTTKYEQYF. For the CDR3, the DNA is TGTGCCAGCAGTGAATGGACTACCAAATACGAGCAGTACTTC. Filled out from reference TRBV2 and TRBJ2-7, the complete variable domain reads EPEVTQTPSHQVTQMGQEVILRCVPISNHLYFYWYRQILGQKVEFLVSFYNNEISEKSEIFDDQFSVERPDGSNFTLKIRSTKLEDSAMYFCASSEWTTKYEQYFGPGTRLTVT.

The chain has TRBV7-3 and TRBJ2-1; tentatively, D is TRBD2 (6 bases). Germline CDR1 SGHTA, CDR2 FQGTGA. Trimming took off 1 base at V and 3 bases at J, with 16 bases between the two ends. The CDR3 is 17 residues long. CDR3 protein: CASSLRSGTSYYNEQFF. In nucleotides, the CDR3 is TGTGCCAGCAGCTTAAGATCCGGGACTTCATACTACAATGAGCAGTTCTTC.

The chain links TRBV7-5 to TRBJ2-7; whether TRBD1, the table's D call, matches the DNA was not checked. TRBV7-5 is annotated as a pseudogene. This CDR3 is built from 17 residues. CDR3 DNA: TGTGTCAGAAGCTCTCCAAGTCCCCCGACAGAGCCCTACGAGCAGTACTTC. Amino acids: CVRSSPSPPTEPYEQYF.

The chain has TRBV19 and TRBJ1-2; possible D gene TRBD1, 6 bases. The length of the CDR3 is 14 residues. V lost 3 bases and J 7 bases, leaving 15 bases between the germline ends. Per the germline V gene, CDR1 is LNHDA and CDR2 is SQIVND (reference sequence). The CDR3 bases are TGTGCCAGTAGTATTGGCGCAGGGGCGCGTGGCTACACCTTC. Translating it yields CASSIGAGARGYTF.

This rearrangement joins TRBV6-1 to TRBJ1-1; D gene unclear. Germline V gene data show CDR1 as MNHNS and CDR2 as SASEGT. The CDR3 loop spans 13 amino acids. With 2 bases removed from V and 2 bases from J, the gap between germline ends came to 6 bases. DNA for the CDR3: TGTGCCAGCAGTGAAACAGCTAACACTGAAGCTTTCTTT. Translated, it gives CASSETANTEAFF.

This chain uses TRBV28 with TRBJ2-7; TRBD2 matches at 10 bases. V was pared by 7 bases and J by 3 bases, with 9 bases of the junction left unmatched. From germline, CDR1 is MDHEN and CDR2 SYDVKM. The CDR3 extends over 15 amino acids. The CDR3 DNA reads TGTGCCAGCACGAGCGGGGGGGCATTGGGCTACGAGCAGTACTTC. Amino acid sequence: CASTSGGALGYEQYF.

The V and J genes are TRBV2 and TRBJ2-3; D may be TRBD2 (6 bases). Trimming left V 6 bases short and J 0 bases short, with 28 bases between. The CDR3 runs to 20 residues. CDR1 SNHLY and CDR2 FYNNEI come from the germline V gene. In DNA form, the CDR3 reads TGTGCCAGCAGCAAAAACATCCGGGACTCAAACAGGCTTAGCACAGATACGCAGTATTTT. Its protein product is CASSKNIRDSNRLSTDTQYF.

V usage is TRBV7-3 and J usage is TRBJ2-3; 7 bases line up with TRBD2. This CDR3 is built from 14 residues. Trimming took 5 bases from V and 1 from J; bases not matched to a gene: 3. The germline V gene encodes CDR1 SGHTA and CDR2 FQGTGA. The chain's CDR3 is CASSPLAGTDTQYF. CDR3 sequence (DNA): TGTGCCAGCAGCCCCCTAGCGGGCACAGATACGCAGTATTTT.

This clone was detected only once. J is TRBJ2-1 and V is TRBV27, with D possibly TRBD2 on 6 matching bases. Trimming removed 6 bases at V and 9 bases at J, with 18 bases between. Germline CDR1 is MNHEY and CDR2 is SMNVEV (reference sequence). The CDR3 sequence is 14 residues long. CDR3 in amino acids: CASSPGMPAGEQFF. As DNA, the CDR3 is TGTGCCAGCAGCCCGGGCATGCCAGCGGGTGAGCAGTTCTTC.

This clone was observed once. The DNA of the CDR3 is TGTGCCAGCAGTCACACCACTAGCGGGGGGGCCTTGTTCGATCTCTACGAGCAGTACTTC. Its translation: CASSHTTSGGALFDLYEQYF. The genes are TRBV28 and TRBJ2-7; 13 bases are shared with TRBD2. Losses at the gene ends were 5 bases for V and 3 bases for J; bases not matched to a gene: 19. Germline lookup yields CDR1 MDHEN and CDR2 SYDVKM. CDR3 length equals 20 residues. The full variable domain, its missing parts supplied by reference TRBV28 and TRBJ2-7, is DVKVTQSSRYLVKRTGEKVFLECVQDMDHENMFWYRQDPGLGLRLIYFSYDVKMKEKGDIPEGYSVSREKKERFSLILESASTNQTSMYLCASSHTTSGGALFDLYEQYFGPGTRLTVT.

The CDR3 reads CASQHRGRGNTIYF. The CDR3 coding sequence is TGTGCCAGTCAACACAGGGGACGTGGAAACACCATATATTTT. The chain links TRBV19 to TRBJ1-3, with 7 bases fitting TRBD1. In germline, CDR1 is LNHDA, CDR2 SQIVND (reference sequence). The CDR3 is 14 amino acids. The V segment lost 8 bases and the J segment 3 bases; nucleotides outside the gene matches: 7.

This clone appeared a single time. The chain has TRBV2 and TRBJ1-2, with a possible D match to TRBD1 (6 bases). Per the germline V gene, CDR1 is SNHLY and CDR2 is FYNNEI. The germline V and J ends were trimmed by 10 bases and 0 bases, with 15 bases remaining between them. The CDR3 length is 14 residues. The DNA for the CDR3 is TGTGCCACCAGATCAGGGGATACTAACTATGGCTACACCTTC. Protein product: CATRSGDTNYGYTF.

V is TRBV9 and J is TRBJ1-1, with D perhaps TRBD1 (6 bases). V lost 1 base and J lost 5, with 15 bases in between. The CDR3 consists of 15 residues. Germline CDR1 SGDLS, CDR2 YYNGEE. As DNA, the CDR3 is TGTGCCAGCAGCGTATCAGGGGCTCCTCCTACTGAAGCTTTCTTT. Protein: CASSVSGAPPTEAFF.

The rearrangement uses TRBV7-6 and TRBJ1-1; D unclear. The germline gives CDR1 SGHVS, CDR2 FNYEAQ. The CDR3 covers 14 residues. V lost 3 bases and J lost 1, with 9 bases in between. The CDR3 bases are TGTGCCAGCAGCTTGGGCCAAGAGAACACTGAAGCTTTCTTT. Protein sequence: CASSLGQENTEAFF.

V gene TRBV15 combines with J gene TRBJ2-1; 9 bases line up with TRBD1. The CDR3 contains 16 residues. J gave up 8 bases and V 4 bases, and 12 bases lay outside the gene matches. Looked up from germline, CDR1 is LNHNV and CDR2 is YYDKDF (reference sequence). The CDR3 sequence: CATSIAMTGGLDEQFF. The CDR3 DNA sequence: TGTGCCACCAGCATCGCGATGACAGGGGGTCTAGATGAGCAGTTCTTC.

This rearrangement joins TRBV6-4 to TRBJ1-4; D uncertain. Germline CDR1 and CDR2: MRHNA and SNTAGT. The CDR3 covers 13 residues. The ends were cut back, 6 bases at V and 7 bases at J, with 12 bases in the middle. CDR3 DNA sequence: TGTGCCAGCAGGAGCGGGTCGGGTGAAAAACTGTTTTTT. Its protein product is CASRSGSGEKLFF.

This clone was recorded once. The chain carries TRBV11-3 and TRBJ2-2, with D maybe TRBD1 (6 bases). V was pared by 4 bases and J by 7 bases, with 19 bases between. Germline V gene data show CDR1 as SGHNT and CDR2 as YENEEA. This CDR3 has 16 amino acids. As DNA, the CDR3 is TGTGCCAGCAGCTCATACAGGGACCAGGGTATCGGGGAGCTGTTTTTT. Protein: CASSSYRDQGIGELFF.

A single count supports this clone. V gene TRBV6-5 combines with J gene TRBJ1-2; D gene unclear. The V and J ends lost 2 bases and 8 bases respectively, with 6 bases between them. The germline V gene has CDR1 MNHEY and CDR2 SVGAGI. This CDR3 comprises 11 residues. CDR3 sequence reads: CASSYGQGYTF. The CDR3 DNA is TGTGCCAGCAGTTACGGTCAGGGCTACACCTTC.

This sequence joins TRBV12-5 and TRBJ1-1; possible D gene TRBD1, 5 bases. The CDR3 totals 13 residues. Trimming cost V 6 bases and J 7 bases, with 15 bases left between them. Germline lookup yields CDR1 LGHNT and CDR2 FRNRAP. The CDR3 DNA reads as TGTGCTAGTGGCCTAGACAGAGGATATGAAGCTTTCTTT. Its protein is CASGLDRGYEAFF.

The chain recombines TRBV7-2 with TRBJ1-2; D perhaps matches TRBD1 (6 bases). Germline CDR1 and CDR2: SGHTA and FQGNSA. The CDR3 runs 15 residues. V lost 6 bases, J lost 0 bases, and 14 bases lay in between. CDR3 protein: CASRRQTGANYGYTF. CDR3 in DNA: TGTGCCAGCAGACGGCAGACAGGTGCTAACTATGGCTACACCTTC.

This clone occurred once. The chain employs TRBV7-2 and TRBJ1-4, with 8 bases aligning to TRBD1. This CDR3 is built from 16 residues. V was pared by 5 bases and J by 5 bases, with 10 bases of the junction left unmatched. CDR1 and CDR2 from the germline V gene are SGHTA and FQGNSA. CDR3 in amino acids: CASSPLAGTGNEKLFF. In DNA, the CDR3 is TGTGCCAGCAGCCCCCTGGCCGGGACAGGAAATGAAAAACTGTTTTTT.

V is TRBV6-5 and J is TRBJ2-1; TRBD2 matches at 8 bases. Unmatched junction bases numbered 3, after V lost 0 bases and J lost 2 bases. Per the germline V gene, CDR1 is MNHEY and CDR2 is SVGAGI. CDR3 size: 16 residues. Here the CDR3 reads CASSYSGGAPYNEQFF. The CDR3 bases are TGTGCCAGCAGTTACTCCGGGGGGGCCCCCTACAATGAGCAGTTCTTC.

The chain employs TRBV4-1 and TRBJ1-4, with 9 bases fitting TRBD1. The CDR3 covers 16 residues. Germline CDR1 reads MGHRA; CDR2 reads YSYEKL. V lost 4 bases to trimming and J lost 3 bases; unmatched junction nucleotides: 6. This CDR3 reads CASSREGTGPNEKLFF. The CDR3, as DNA: TGCGCCAGCAGCCGGGAAGGGACAGGGCCTAATGAAAAACTGTTTTTT.

The rearrangement links TRBV6-5 to TRBJ2-2, with D tentatively TRBD1 (5 bases). The CDR3 consists of 12 residues. Trimming stripped 8 bases from V and 6 bases from J, with 10 bases between. Germline V gene data show CDR1 as MNHEY and CDR2 as SVGAGI. As DNA, the CDR3 is TGTGCCAGCCAACAGGCGCCCGGGGAGCTGTTTTTT. Its translation: CASQQAPGELFF.

The rearrangement uses TRBV16 and TRBJ1-3; D unresolved. V gave up 4 bases and J gave up 4 bases, with 20 bases separating them. The CDR3 contains 17 residues. Per the germline V gene, CDR1 is KGHSY and CDR2 is FQNENV. The CDR3 reads CASSRSMDIRGGNTIYF. CDR3 DNA sequence: TGTGCCAGCAGCCGATCCATGGATATCAGAGGGGGAAACACCATATATTTT.